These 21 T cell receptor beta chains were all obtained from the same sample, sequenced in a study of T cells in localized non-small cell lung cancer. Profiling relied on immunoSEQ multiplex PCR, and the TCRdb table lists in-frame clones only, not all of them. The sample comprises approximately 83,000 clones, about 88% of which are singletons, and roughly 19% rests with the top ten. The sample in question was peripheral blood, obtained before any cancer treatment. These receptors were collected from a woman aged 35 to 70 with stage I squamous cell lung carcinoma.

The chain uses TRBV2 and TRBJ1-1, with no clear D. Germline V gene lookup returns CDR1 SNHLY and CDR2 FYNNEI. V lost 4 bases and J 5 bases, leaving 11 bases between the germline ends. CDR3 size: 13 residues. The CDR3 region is CASSALRETEAFF. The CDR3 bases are TGTGCCAGCAGTGCGCTCCGTGAGACTGAAGCTTTCTTT. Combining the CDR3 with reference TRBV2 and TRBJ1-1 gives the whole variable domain EPEVTQTPSHQVTQMGQEVILRCVPISNHLYFYWYRQILGQKVEFLVSFYNNEISEKSEIFDDQFSVERPDGSNFTLKIRSTKLEDSAMYFCASSALRETEAFFGQGTRLTVV.

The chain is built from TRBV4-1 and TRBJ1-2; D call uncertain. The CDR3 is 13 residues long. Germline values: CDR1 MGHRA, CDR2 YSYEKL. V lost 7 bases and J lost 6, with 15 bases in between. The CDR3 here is CASTPGGVDGYTF. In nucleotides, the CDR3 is TGCGCCAGCACCCCGGGCGGTGTGGATGGCTACACCTTC.

In DNA form, the CDR3 reads TGTGCCAGTAGTATAGCTGGACAGGGAAATGGCGCCGGGGAGCTGTTTTTT. Its translation is CASSIAGQGNGAGELFF. V gene TRBV19 combines with J gene TRBJ2-2, with 8 bases identical to TRBD1. The J segment lost 6 bases and the V segment lost 1 base, leaving 10 bases of the junction unmatched. The CDR3 totals 17 residues. The germline CDR1 and CDR2 sequences are LNHDA and SQIVND (reference sequence).

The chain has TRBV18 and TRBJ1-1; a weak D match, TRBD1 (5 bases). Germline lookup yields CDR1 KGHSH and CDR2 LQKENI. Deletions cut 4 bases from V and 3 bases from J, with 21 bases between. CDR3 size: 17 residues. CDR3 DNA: TGTGCCAGCTCACGGATCAGGGTTTCGGAGGACTACACTGAAGCTTTCTTT. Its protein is CASSRIRVSEDYTEAFF. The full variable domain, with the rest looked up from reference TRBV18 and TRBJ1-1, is NAGVMQNPRHLVRRRGQEARLRCSPMKGHSHVYWYRQLPEEGLKFMVYLQKENIIDESGMPKERFSAEFPKEGPSILRIQQVVRGDSAAYFCASSRIRVSEDYTEAFFGQGTRLTVV.

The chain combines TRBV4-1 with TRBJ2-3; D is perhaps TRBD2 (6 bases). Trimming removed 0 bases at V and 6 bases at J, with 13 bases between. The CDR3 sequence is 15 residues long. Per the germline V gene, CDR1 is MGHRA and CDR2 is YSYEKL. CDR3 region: CASSQESPRGDTQYF. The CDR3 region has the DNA TGCGCCAGCAGCCAAGAAAGCCCCCGGGGGGATACGCAGTATTTT.

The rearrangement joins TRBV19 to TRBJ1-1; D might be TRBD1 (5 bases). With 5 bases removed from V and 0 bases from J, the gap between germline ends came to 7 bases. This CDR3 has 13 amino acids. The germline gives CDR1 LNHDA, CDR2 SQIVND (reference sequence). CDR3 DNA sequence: TGTGCCAGTAGTGGGACTTTGAACACTGAAGCTTTCTTT. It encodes CASSGTLNTEAFF.

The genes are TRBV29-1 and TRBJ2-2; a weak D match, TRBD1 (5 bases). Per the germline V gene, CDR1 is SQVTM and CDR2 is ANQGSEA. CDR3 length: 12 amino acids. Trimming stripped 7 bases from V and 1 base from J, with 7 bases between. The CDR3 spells CSAQENTGELFF. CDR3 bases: TGCAGCGCACAGGAGAACACCGGGGAGCTGTTTTTT.

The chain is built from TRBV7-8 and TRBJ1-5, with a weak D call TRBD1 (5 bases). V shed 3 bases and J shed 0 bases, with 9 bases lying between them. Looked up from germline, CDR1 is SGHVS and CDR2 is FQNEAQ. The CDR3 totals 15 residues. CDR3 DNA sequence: TGTGCCAGCAGCTTCGGGGGTGGTAGCAATCAGCCCCAGCATTTT. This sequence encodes CASSFGGGSNQPQHF.

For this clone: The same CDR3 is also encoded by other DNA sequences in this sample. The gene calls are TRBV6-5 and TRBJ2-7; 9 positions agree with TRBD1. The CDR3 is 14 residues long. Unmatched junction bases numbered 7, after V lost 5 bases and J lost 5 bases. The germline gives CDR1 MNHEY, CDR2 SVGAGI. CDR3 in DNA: TGTGCCAGCAGTCGAACAGGGGGCGGGGACGAGCAGTACTTC. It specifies CASSRTGGGDEQYF.

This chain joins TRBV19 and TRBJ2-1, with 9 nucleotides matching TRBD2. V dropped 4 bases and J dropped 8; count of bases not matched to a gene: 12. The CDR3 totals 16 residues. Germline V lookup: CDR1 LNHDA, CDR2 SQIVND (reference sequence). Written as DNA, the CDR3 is TGTGCCAGTAGTAGGGAAGGACTAGCGACTTTTGATGAGCAGTTCTTC. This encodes CASSREGLATFDEQFF.

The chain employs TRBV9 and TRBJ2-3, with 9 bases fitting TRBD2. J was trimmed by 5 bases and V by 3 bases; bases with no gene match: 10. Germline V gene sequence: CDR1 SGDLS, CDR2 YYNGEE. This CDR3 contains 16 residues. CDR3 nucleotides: TGTGCCAGCAGCGCCGGGAGGCGGGGGGGCGTAGATACGCAGTATTTT. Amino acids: CASSAGRRGGVDTQYF.

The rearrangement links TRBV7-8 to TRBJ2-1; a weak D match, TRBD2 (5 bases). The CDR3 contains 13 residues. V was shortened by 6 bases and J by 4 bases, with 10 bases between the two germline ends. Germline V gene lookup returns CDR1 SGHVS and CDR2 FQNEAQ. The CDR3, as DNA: TGTGCCAGCAGTTCCGACTATTACAATGAGCAGTTCTTC. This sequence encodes CASSSDYYNEQFF.

CDR3 sequence reads: CATSRGQGAFDEQYF. CDR3 DNA sequence: TGTGCCACCAGTCGCGGACAGGGGGCTTTCGACGAGCAGTACTTC. The V call is TRBV15, the J call TRBJ2-7, with TRBD1 matching 11 bases. Germline-derived CDR1 and CDR2 are LNHNV and YYDKDF (reference sequence). The junction had 9 bases not matched to a gene; V was cut back by 6 bases and J by 5 bases. CDR3 length: 15 residues.

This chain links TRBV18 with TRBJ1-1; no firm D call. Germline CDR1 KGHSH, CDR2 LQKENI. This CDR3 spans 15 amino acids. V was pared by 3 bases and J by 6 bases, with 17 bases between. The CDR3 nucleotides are TGTGCCAGCTCACCTGCCGGGAACCTCGGGGCTGAAGCTTTCTTT. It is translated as CASSPAGNLGAEAFF.

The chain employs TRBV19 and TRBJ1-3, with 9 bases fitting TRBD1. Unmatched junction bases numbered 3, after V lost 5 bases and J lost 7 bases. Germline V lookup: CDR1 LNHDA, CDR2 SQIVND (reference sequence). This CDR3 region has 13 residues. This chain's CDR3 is CASSHGQGNTIYF. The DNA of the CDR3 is TGTGCCAGTAGTCATGGACAGGGGAACACCATATATTTT.

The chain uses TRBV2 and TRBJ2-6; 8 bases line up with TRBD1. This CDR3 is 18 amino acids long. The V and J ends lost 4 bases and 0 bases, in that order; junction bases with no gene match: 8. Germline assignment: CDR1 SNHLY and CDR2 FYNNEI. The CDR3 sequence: CASSGATGAASGANVLTF. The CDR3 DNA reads TGTGCCAGCAGTGGAGCGACAGGGGCGGCCTCTGGGGCCAACGTCCTGACTTTC.

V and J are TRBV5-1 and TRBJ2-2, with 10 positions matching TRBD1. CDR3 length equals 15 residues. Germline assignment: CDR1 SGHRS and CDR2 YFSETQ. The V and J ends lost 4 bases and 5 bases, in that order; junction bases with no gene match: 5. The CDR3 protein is CASSTGQGGTGELFF. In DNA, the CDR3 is TGCGCCAGCAGCACTGGACAGGGGGGAACCGGGGAGCTGTTTTTT.

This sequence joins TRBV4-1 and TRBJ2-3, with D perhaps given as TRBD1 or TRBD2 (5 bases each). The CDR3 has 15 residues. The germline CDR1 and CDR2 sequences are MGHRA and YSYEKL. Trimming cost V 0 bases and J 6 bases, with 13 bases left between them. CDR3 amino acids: CASSQDSARVDTQYF. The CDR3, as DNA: TGCGCCAGCAGCCAAGATAGCGCCAGGGTGGATACGCAGTATTTT.

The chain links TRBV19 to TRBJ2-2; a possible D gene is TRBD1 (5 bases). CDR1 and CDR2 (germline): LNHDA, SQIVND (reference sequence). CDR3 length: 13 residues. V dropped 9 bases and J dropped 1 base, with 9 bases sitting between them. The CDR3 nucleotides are TGTGCCAGCGGACACTTGAACACCGGGGAGCTGTTTTTT. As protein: CASGHLNTGELFF. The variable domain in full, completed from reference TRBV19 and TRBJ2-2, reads DGGITQSPKYLFRKEGQNVTLSCEQNLNHDAMYWYRQDPGQGLRLIYYSQIVNDFQKGDIAEGYSVSREKKESFPLTVTSAQKNPTAFYLCASGHLNTGELFFGEGSRLTVL.

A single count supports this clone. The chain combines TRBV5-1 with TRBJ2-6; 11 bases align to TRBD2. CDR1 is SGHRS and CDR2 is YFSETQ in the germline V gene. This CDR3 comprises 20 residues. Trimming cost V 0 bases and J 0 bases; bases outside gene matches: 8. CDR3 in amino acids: CASSLAKLAGGPSGANVLTF. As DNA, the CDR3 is TGCGCCAGCAGCTTGGCCAAGCTAGCGGGGGGCCCCTCTGGGGCCAACGTCCTGACTTTC.

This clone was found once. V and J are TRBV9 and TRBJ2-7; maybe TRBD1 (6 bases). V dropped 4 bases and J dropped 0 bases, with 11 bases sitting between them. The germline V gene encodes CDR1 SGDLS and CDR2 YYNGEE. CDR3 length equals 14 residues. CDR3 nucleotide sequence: TGTGCCAGCAGCTTGGGACAAAGCTCCTACGAGCAGTACTTC. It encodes CASSLGQSSYEQYF.